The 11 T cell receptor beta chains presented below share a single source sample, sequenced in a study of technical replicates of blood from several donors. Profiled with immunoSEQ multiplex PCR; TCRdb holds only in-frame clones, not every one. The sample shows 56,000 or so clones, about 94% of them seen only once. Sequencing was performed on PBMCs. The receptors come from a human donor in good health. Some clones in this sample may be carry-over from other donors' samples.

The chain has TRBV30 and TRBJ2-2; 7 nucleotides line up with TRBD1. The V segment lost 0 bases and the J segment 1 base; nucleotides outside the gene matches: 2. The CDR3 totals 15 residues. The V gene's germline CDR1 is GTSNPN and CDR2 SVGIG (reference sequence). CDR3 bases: TGTGCCTGGAGTGTTGGGGACAGGAACACCGGGGAGCTGTTTTTT. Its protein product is CAWSVGDRNTGELFF.

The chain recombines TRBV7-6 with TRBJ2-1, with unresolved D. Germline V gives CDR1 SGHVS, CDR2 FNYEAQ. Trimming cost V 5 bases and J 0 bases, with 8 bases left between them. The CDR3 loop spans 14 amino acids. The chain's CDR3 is CASSRAPSYNEQFF. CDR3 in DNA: TGTGCCAGCAGCCGCGCCCCCTCCTACAATGAGCAGTTCTTC.

CDR3 residues: CAWSEQGNTEAFF. DNA of the CDR3: TGTGCCTGGAGTGAACAGGGTAACACTGAAGCTTTCTTT. The chain carries TRBV30 and TRBJ1-1; maybe TRBD1 (6 bases). Trimming removed 1 base at V and 2 bases at J, with 8 bases between. Looked up from germline, CDR1 is GTSNPN and CDR2 is SVGIG (reference sequence). This CDR3 comprises 13 residues.

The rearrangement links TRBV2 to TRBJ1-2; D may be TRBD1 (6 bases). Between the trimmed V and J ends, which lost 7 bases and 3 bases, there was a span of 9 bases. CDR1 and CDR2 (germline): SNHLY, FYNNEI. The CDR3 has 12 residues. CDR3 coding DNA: TGTGCCAGCAATCGACAGGACTATGGCTACACCTTC. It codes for CASNRQDYGYTF.

The CDR3 sequence is CASRTGTSVYNEQFF. CDR3 nucleotide sequence: TGTGCCAGCAGAACCGGGACTAGCGTATACAATGAGCAGTTCTTC. J is TRBJ2-1 and V is TRBV6-5, with 10 bases aligning to TRBD2. This CDR3 region has 15 residues. CDR1 and CDR2 from the germline V gene are MNHEY and SVGAGI. V lost 6 bases to trimming and J lost 4 bases; unmatched junction nucleotides: 6.

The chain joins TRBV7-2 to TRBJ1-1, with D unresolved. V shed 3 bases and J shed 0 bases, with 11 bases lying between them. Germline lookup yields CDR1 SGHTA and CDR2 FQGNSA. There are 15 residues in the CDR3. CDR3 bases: TGTGCCAGCAGCTTCACGTCGGGTATGAACACTGAAGCTTTCTTT. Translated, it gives CASSFTSGMNTEAFF.

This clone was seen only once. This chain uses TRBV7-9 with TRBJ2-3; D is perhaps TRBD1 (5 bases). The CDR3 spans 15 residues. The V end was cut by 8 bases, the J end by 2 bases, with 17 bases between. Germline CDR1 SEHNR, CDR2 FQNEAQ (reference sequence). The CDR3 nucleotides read TGTGCCAGCGGAAGGAAAACAGGATACACAGATACGCAGTATTTT. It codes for CASGRKTGYTDTQYF. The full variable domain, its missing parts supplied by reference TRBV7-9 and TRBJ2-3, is DTGVSQNPRHKITKRGQNVTFRCDPISEHNRLYWYRQTLGQGPEFLTYFQNEAQLEKSRLLSDRFSAERPKGSFSTLEIQRTEQGDSAMYLCASGRKTGYTDTQYFGPGTRLTVL.

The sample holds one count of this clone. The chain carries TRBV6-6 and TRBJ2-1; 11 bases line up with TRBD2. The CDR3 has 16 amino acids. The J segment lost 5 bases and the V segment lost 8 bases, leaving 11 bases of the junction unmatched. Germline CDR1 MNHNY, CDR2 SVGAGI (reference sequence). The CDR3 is CASGSGLAELNNEQFF. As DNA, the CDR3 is TGTGCCAGCGGTTCGGGACTAGCGGAACTTAACAATGAGCAGTTCTTC.

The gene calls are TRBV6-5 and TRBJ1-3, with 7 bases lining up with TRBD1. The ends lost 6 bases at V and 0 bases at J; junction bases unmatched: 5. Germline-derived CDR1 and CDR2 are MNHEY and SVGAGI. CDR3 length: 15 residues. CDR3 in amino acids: CASRTYRGSGNTIYF. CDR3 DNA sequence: TGTGCCAGCAGAACATACAGGGGCTCTGGAAACACCATATATTTT.

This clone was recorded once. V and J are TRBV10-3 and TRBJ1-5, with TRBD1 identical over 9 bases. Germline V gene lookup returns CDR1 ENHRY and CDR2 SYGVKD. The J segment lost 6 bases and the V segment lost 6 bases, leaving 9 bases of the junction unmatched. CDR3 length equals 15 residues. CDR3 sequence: CAISPTGGVGQPQHF. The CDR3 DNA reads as TGTGCCATCAGCCCTACAGGGGGCGTAGGTCAGCCCCAGCATTTT.

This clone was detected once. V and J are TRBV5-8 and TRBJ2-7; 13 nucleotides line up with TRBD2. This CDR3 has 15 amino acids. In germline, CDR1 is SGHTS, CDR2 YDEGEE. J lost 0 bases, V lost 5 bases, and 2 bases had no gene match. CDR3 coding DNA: TGTGCCAGCAGACGGACTAGCGGGAGCTCCTACGAGCAGTACTTC. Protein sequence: CASRRTSGSSYEQYF.